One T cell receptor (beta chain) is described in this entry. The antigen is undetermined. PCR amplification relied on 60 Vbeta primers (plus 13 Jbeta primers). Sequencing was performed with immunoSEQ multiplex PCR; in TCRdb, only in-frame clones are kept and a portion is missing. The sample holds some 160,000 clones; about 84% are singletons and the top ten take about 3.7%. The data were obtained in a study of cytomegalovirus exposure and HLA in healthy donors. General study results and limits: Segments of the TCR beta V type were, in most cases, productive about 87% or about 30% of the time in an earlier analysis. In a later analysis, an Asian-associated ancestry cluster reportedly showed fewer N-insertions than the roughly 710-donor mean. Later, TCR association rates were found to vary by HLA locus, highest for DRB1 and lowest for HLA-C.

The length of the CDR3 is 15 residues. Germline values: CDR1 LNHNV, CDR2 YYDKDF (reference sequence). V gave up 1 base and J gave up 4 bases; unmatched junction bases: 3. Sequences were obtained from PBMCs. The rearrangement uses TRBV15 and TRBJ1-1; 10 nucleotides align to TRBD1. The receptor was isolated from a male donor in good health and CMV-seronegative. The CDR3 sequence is CATSRVTGGGTEAFF. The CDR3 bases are TGTGCCACCAGCAGAGTGACAGGGGGCGGCACTGAAGCTTTCTTT.